These 14 T cell receptor beta chains originate from one sample sequenced in a study of control samples from healthy donors and cancer patients. Clones were sequenced by immunoSEQ multiplex PCR, and TCRdb holds only the in-frame ones, with some missing. The sample has fewer than 250,000 clones; 91% are singletons. The material sequenced was blood. These receptors all come from a man younger than 45 in good health.

The gene calls are TRBV3-1 (or the pseudogene TRBV3-2) and TRBJ1-5; tentative D call: TRBD1 (5 bases). Between the trimmed V and J ends, which lost 2 bases and 2 bases, there was a span of 13 bases. CDR3 length: 16 amino acids. Germline CDR1 reads LGHDT; CDR2 reads YNNKEL (reference sequence). The CDR3 nucleotides read TGTGCCAGCAGCCAAAGACAAGCGGGACGCAATCAGCCCCAGCATTTT. Its protein is CASSQRQAGRNQPQHF.

The chain combines TRBV7-9 with TRBJ1-2, with a possible D match to TRBD1 (6 bases). The CDR3 contains 13 residues. Germline assignment: CDR1 SEHNR and CDR2 FQNEAQ (reference sequence). Trimming took 1 base from V and 6 from J, leaving 9 bases between them. In DNA, the CDR3 is TGTGCCAGCAGCTTAGGGGCAGGGGATGGCTACACCTTC. As protein: CASSLGAGDGYTF.

This clone has only one observation. The chain links TRBV5-1 to TRBJ1-2; TRBD1 matches 8 bases. The germline CDR1 and CDR2 sequences are SGHRS and YFSETQ. J was trimmed by 8 bases and V by 2 bases; bases with no gene match: 11. The CDR3 covers 15 residues. CDR3 sequence reads: CASSLERTGSYGYTF. For the CDR3, the DNA is TGCGCCAGCAGCTTAGAACGGACAGGGTCTTACGGCTACACCTTC.

The genes are TRBV28 and TRBJ1-1, with 12 bases matching TRBD1. Germline CDR1 MDHEN, CDR2 SYDVKM. V was clipped by 6 bases and J by 4 bases; unmatched bases: 15. The CDR3 spans 18 residues. The CDR3 here is CASRYGTGGARLTTEAFF. The CDR3, as DNA: TGTGCCAGCAGGTACGGGACAGGGGGCGCGAGGTTGACCACTGAAGCTTTCTTT.

The V call is TRBV6-6, the J call TRBJ2-3, with 7 bases aligning to TRBD2. The CDR3 runs to 14 residues. Germline assignment: CDR1 MNHNY and CDR2 SVGAGI (reference sequence). Trimming at V came to 7 bases and at J to 6 bases, leaving 10 bases not matched to a gene. The CDR3 here is CASIQWGGQDTQYF. The CDR3 DNA reads TGTGCCAGCATCCAGTGGGGGGGTCAGGATACGCAGTATTTT.

CDR3 amino acids: CAISVGGTEAFF. In nucleotides, the CDR3 is TGTGCCATCAGTGTTGGGGGCACTGAAGCTTTCTTT. This chain links TRBV10-3 with TRBJ1-1, with a tentative D call TRBD1 (5 bases). This CDR3 is built from 12 residues. Germline V gives CDR1 ENHRY, CDR2 SYGVKD. Trimming removed 4 bases at V and 4 bases at J, with 7 bases between.

This chain connects TRBV29-1 to TRBJ1-2; D possibly corresponds to TRBD1 (6 bases). The CDR3 has 11 residues. Trimming shortened V by 8 bases and J by 8 bases, and 15 bases separated the two germline ends. CDR1 SQVTM and CDR2 ANQGSEA come from the germline V gene. The CDR3 DNA is TGCAGCCACAGGGTCGTAGGGGGCTACACCTTC. Its translation is CSHRVVGGYTF.

This clone was recorded only once. The rearrangement uses TRBV2 and TRBJ1-5; no firm D call. CDR3 length: 14 amino acids. The germline V gene has CDR1 SNHLY and CDR2 FYNNEI. V lost 5 bases and J lost 0, with 8 bases in between. DNA for the CDR3: TGTGCCAGCAGTTCCTCCAATAGCAATCAGCCCCAGCATTTT. Its protein product is CASSSSNSNQPQHF.

This clone came up a few times. The chain joins TRBV27 to TRBJ1-2, with TRBD1 matching over 9 bases. This CDR3 region has 14 residues. J was trimmed by 8 bases and V by 3 bases; bases with no gene match: 7. Germline V gene data show CDR1 as MNHEY and CDR2 as SMNVEV (reference sequence). This CDR3 is CASSLGQGLPGYTF. DNA for the CDR3: TGTGCCAGCAGTTTGGGACAGGGTTTACCCGGCTACACCTTC.

The V and J genes are TRBV10-1 and TRBJ2-4; a possible D gene is TRBD1 (6 bases). The CDR3 covers 15 residues. Between the trimmed V and J ends, which lost 5 bases and 1 base, there was a span of 12 bases. The germline gives CDR1 WNHNN, CDR2 SYGVQD (reference sequence). The CDR3, as DNA: TGCGCCAGCAGTCCAGGGGAGAATGCCAAAAACATTCAGTACTTC. It translates to CASSPGENAKNIQYF.

This clone was picked up a small number of times. Within the sample, other DNA sequences also encode this same CDR3. This chain links TRBV7-9 with TRBJ1-1; D uncertain. CDR3 length: 13 amino acids. The V and J ends lost 1 base and 1 base respectively, with 4 bases between them. Looked up from germline, CDR1 is SEHNR and CDR2 is FQNEAQ (reference sequence). This CDR3 reads CASSLVENTEAFF. CDR3 in DNA: TGTGCCAGCAGCTTAGTGGAGAACACTGAAGCTTTCTTT.

This chain links TRBV7-8 with TRBJ1-3; D gene uncertain. This CDR3 is built from 15 residues. Trimming removed 0 bases from V and 2 bases from J, with 8 bases in between. In germline, CDR1 is SGHVS, CDR2 FQNEAQ. The CDR3 here is CASSLAPGAGNTIYF. As DNA, the CDR3 is TGTGCCAGCAGCTTAGCGCCCGGGGCTGGAAACACCATATATTTT.

This clone was counted a single time. The chain couples TRBV6-4 to TRBJ1-6; tentative D call: TRBD1 (6 bases). The CDR3 is 18 amino acids. Germline V gene sequence: CDR1 MRHNA, CDR2 SNTAGT. V lost 7 bases and J lost 0, with 19 bases in between. The CDR3, as DNA: TGTGCCAGCACTACCGGGACACCAAGAAGCTCCTATAATTCACCCCTCCACTTT. As protein: CASTTGTPRSSYNSPLHF.

The chain recombines TRBV27 with TRBJ2-7; TRBD1 agrees at 8 bases. Germline trimming cut 2 bases from V and 4 bases from J; bases unmatched to any gene: 7. CDR3 length: 15 amino acids. CDR1 is MNHEY and CDR2 is SMNVEV in the germline V gene (reference sequence). In DNA, the CDR3 is TGTGCCAGCAGTTTAACAGGGGGGCCTCGGTACGAGCAGTACTTC. Translated: CASSLTGGPRYEQYF.